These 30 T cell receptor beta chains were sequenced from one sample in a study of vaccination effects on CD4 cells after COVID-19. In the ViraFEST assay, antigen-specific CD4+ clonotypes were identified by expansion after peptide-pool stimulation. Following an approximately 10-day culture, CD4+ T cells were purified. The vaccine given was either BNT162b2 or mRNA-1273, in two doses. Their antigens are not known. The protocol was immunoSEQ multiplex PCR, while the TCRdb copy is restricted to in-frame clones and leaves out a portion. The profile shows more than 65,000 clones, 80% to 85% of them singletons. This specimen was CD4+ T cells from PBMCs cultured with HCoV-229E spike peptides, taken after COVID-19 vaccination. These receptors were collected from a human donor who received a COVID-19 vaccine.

CDR3 protein: CASSEQNRPGAGYTF. CDR3 bases: TGTGCCAGCAGTGAACAGAACAGGCCCGGGGCTGGCTACACCTTC. V is TRBV6-1 and J is TRBJ1-2; TRBD1 might be the D (5 bases). In germline, CDR1 is MNHNS, CDR2 SASEGT. The V and J ends lost 2 bases and 7 bases respectively, with 17 bases between them. CDR3 length: 15 amino acids.

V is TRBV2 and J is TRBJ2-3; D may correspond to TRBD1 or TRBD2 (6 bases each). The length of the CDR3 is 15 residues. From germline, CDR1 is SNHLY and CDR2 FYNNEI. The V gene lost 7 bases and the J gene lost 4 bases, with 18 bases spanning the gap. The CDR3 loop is CASTRAQGGPDTQYF. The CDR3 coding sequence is TGTGCCAGCACTAGGGCACAGGGAGGCCCAGATACGCAGTATTTT.

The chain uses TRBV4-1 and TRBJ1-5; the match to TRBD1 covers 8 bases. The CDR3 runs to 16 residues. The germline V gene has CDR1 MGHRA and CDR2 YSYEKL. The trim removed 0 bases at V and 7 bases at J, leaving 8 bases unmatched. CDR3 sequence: CASSQDPGGFEQPQHF. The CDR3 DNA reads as TGCGCCAGCAGCCAAGATCCAGGGGGCTTCGAGCAGCCCCAGCATTTT.

The CDR3 spells CASSLDSYEQYV. The CDR3 DNA reads TGTGCCAGCAGCCTCGACAGCTACGAGCAGTACGTC. The J gene is TRBJ2-7, the V gene TRBV2; D might be TRBD1 (5 bases). Germline loops: CDR1 SNHLY, CDR2 FYNNEI. The CDR3 sequence is 12 residues long. The ends were cut back, 6 bases at V and 3 bases at J, with 9 bases in the middle.

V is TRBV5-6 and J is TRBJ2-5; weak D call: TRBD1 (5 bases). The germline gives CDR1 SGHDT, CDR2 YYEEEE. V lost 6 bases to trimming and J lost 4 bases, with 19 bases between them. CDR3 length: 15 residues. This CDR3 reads CASTPGRVLGETQYF. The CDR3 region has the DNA TGTGCCAGCACCCCTGGCAGGGTCCTCGGAGAGACCCAGTACTTC.

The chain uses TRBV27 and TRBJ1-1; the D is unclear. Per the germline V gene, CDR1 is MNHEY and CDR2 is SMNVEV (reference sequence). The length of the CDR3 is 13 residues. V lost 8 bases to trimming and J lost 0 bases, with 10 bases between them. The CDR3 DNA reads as TGTGCCAGCGGGTTTTACTTGAACACTGAAGCTTTCTTT. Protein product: CASGFYLNTEAFF.

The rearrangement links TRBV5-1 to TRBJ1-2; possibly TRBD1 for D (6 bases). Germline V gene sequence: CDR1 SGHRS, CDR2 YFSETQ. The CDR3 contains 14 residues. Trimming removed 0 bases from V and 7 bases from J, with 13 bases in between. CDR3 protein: CASSLVTGAGGYTF. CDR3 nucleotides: TGCGCCAGCAGCTTGGTCACGGGGGCTGGTGGCTACACCTTC.

CDR3 residues: CASSQVRWTGGYTF. DNA of the CDR3: TGCGCCAGCAGCCAAGTCCGTTGGACGGGGGGCTACACCTTC. The gene calls are TRBV4-1 and TRBJ1-2; D gene ambiguous. Per germline, CDR1 MGHRA and CDR2 YSYEKL. The CDR3 loop spans 14 amino acids. V was shortened by 1 base and J by 8 bases, with 14 bases between the two germline ends.

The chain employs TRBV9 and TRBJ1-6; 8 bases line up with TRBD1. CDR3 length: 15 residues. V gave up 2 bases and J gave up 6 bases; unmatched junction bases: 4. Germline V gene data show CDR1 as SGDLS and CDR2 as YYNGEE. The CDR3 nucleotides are TGTGCCAGCAGCGTCCTCGGACAGGGTAATTCACCCCTCCACTTT. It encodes CASSVLGQGNSPLHF.

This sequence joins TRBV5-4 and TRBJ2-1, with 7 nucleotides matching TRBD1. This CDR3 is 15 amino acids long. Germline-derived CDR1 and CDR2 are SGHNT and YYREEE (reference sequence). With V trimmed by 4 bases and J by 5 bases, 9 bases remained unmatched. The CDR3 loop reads CASSPVDRDHNEQFF. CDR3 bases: TGTGCCAGCAGCCCCGTCGACAGGGACCACAATGAGCAGTTCTTC. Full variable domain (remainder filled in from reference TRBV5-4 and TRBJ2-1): ETGVTQSPTHLIKTRGQQVTLRCSSQSGHNTVSWYQQALGQGPQFIFQYYREEENGRGNFPPRFSGLQFPNYSSELNVNALELDDSALYLCASSPVDRDHNEQFFGPGTRLTVL.

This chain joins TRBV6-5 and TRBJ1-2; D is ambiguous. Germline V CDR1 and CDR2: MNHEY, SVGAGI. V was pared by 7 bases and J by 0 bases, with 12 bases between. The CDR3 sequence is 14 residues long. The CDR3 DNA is TGTGCCAGCAAGCAAGGGCTTTCTAACTATGGCTACACCTTC. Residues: CASKQGLSNYGYTF.

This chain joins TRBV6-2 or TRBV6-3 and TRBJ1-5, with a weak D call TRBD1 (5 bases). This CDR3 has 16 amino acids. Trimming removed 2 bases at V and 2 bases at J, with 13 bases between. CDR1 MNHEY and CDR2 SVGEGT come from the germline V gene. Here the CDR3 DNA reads TGTGCCAGCAGTTACGAGATGGGGCTCGGCAATCAGCCCCAGCATTTT. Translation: CASSYEMGLGNQPQHF.

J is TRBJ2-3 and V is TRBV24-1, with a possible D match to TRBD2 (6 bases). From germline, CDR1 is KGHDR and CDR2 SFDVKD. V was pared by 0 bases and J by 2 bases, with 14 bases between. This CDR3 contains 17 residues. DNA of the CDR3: TGTGCCACCAGTGATTTGGGGACTGGGACTCTCACAGATACGCAGTATTTT. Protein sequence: CATSDLGTGTLTDTQYF.

The DNA of the CDR3 is TGTGCCAGCAGTTACTCGACAGGGGGTAGGGAAAAACTGTTTTTT. Its protein is CASSYSTGGREKLFF. The chain is built from TRBV6-6 and TRBJ1-4; 9 bases align to TRBD1. There are 15 residues in the CDR3. Germline values: CDR1 MNHNY, CDR2 SVGAGI (reference sequence). J was trimmed by 8 bases and V by 0 bases; bases with no gene match: 4.

The CDR3 nucleotides are TGCGCCAGCAGTGTAGGGACGGTTATCACAGATACGCAGTATTTT. Residues: CASSVGTVITDTQYF. The chain combines TRBV4-1 with TRBJ2-3; D may match TRBD1 or TRBD2 (5 bases each). The CDR3 loop spans 15 amino acids. Trimming left V 6 bases short and J 2 bases short, with 15 bases between. Germline V lookup: CDR1 MGHRA, CDR2 YSYEKL.

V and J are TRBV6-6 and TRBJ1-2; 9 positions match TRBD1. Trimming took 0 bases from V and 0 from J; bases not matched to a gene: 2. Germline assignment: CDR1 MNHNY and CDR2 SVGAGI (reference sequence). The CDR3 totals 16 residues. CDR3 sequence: CASSYSGQGTNYGYTF. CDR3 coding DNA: TGTGCCAGCAGTTACTCGGGACAGGGTACTAACTATGGCTACACCTTC.

CDR3 coding DNA: TGTGCCAGCAGCTCGACAGACTATGGCTACACCTTC. As protein: CASSSTDYGYTF. The J gene is TRBJ1-2, the V gene TRBV7-8; weak D call: TRBD1 (5 bases). Germline loops: CDR1 SGHVS, CDR2 FQNEAQ. There are 12 residues in the CDR3. Trimming removed 4 bases at V and 3 bases at J, with 6 bases between.

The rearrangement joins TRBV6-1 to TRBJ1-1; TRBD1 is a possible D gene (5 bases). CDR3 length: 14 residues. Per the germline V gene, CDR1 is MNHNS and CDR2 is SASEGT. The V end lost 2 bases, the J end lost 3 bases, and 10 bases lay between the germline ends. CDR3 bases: TGTGCCAGCAGTGAATTCCCAGGGTACACTGAAGCTTTCTTT. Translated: CASSEFPGYTEAFF.

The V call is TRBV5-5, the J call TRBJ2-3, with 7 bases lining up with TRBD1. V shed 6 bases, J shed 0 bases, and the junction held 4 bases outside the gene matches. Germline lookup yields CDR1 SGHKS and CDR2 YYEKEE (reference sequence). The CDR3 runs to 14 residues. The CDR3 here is CASTRQGSTDTQYF. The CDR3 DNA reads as TGTGCCAGCACCCGACAGGGTAGCACAGATACGCAGTATTTT.

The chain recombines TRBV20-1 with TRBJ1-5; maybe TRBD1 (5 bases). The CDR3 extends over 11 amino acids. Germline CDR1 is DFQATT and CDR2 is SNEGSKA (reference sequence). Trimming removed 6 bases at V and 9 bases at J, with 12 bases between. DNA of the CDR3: TGCAGTGCAGTGGGGGGGACGCCCCAGCATTTT. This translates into CSAVGGTPQHF.

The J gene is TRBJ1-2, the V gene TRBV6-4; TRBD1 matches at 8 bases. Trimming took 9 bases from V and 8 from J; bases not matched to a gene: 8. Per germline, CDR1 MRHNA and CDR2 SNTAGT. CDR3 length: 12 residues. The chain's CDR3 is CAREQGARGYTF. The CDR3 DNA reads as TGTGCCAGAGAGCAGGGGGCGCGGGGCTACACCTTC.

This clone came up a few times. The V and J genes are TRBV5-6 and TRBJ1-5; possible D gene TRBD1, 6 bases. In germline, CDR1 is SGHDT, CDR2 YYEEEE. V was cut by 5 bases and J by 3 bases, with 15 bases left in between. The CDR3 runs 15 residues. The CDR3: CASSRQDYPNQPQHF. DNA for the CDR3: TGTGCCAGCAGTAGACAGGACTATCCCAATCAGCCCCAGCATTTT.

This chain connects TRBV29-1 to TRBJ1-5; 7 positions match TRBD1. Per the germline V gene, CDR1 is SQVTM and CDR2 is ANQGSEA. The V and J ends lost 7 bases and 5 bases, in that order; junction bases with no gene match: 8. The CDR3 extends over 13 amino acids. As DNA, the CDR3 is TGCAGCGCAACGACAGGGATCTATCAGCCCCAGCATTTT. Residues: CSATTGIYQPQHF.

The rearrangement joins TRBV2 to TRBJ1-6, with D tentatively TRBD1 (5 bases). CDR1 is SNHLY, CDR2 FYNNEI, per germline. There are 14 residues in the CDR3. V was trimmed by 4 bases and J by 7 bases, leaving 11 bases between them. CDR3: CASSAGRTNSPLHF. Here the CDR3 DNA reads TGTGCCAGCAGTGCGGGACGGACAAATTCACCCCTCCACTTT.

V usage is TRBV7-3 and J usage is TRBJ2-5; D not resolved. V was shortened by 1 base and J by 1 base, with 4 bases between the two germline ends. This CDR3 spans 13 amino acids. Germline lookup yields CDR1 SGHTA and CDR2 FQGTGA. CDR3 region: CASSLMTQETQYF. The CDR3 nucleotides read TGTGCCAGCAGCTTAATGACCCAAGAGACCCAGTACTTC.

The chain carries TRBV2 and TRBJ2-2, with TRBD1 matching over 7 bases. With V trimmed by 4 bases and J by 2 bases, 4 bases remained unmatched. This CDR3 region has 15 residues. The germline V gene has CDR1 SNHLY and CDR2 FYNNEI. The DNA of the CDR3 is TGTGCCAGCAGTGCTCGGACAGGAAACACCGGGGAGCTGTTTTTT. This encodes CASSARTGNTGELFF.

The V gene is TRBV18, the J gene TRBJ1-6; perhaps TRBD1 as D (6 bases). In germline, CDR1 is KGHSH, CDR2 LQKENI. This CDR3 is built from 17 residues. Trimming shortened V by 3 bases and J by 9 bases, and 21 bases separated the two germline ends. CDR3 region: CASSPIRGGEGGSPLHF. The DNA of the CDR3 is TGTGCCAGCTCACCGATCCGGGGGGGAGAAGGGGGTTCACCCCTCCACTTT.

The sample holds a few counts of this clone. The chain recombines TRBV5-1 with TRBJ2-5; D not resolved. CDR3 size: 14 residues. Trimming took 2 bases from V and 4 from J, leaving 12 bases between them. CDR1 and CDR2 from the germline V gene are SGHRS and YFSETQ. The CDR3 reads CASSFGPGSETQYF. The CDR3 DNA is TGCGCCAGCAGCTTCGGACCCGGGTCAGAGACCCAGTACTTC.

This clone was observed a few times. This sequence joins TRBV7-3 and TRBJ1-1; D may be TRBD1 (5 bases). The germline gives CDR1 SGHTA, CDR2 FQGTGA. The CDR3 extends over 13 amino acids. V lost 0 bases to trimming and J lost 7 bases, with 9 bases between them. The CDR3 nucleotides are TGTGCCAGCAGCTTAACCAGGGAAGTTGAAGCTTTCTTT. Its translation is CASSLTREVEAFF. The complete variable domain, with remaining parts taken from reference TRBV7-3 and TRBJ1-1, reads GAGVSQTPSNKVTEKGKYVELRCDPISGHTALYWYRQSLGQGPEFLIYFQGTGAADDSGLPNDRFFAVRPEGSVSTLKIQRTERGDSAVYLCASSLTREVEAFFGQGTRLTVV.

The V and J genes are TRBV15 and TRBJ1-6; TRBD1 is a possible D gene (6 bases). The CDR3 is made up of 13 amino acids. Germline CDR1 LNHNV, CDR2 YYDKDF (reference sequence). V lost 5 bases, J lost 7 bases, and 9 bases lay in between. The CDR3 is CATSGTGNSPLHF. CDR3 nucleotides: TGTGCCACCAGCGGAACAGGGAATTCACCCCTCCACTTT.